The 2 T cell receptor beta chains reported below all come from one sample, sequenced in a study of blood T cells in healthy people across ages. Using a J-beta primer mix together with a sample-barcoded 5' primer, a second PCR was run for roughly 7 to 12 cycles. TCRdb re-called the 5' RACE reads through MiXCR, storing one row per CDR3 protein. The table records about 1,600,000 distinct CDR3 sequences, 42% of them present only once. The sequencing input was blood. These receptors were collected from a woman aged 18 to 35 in good health.

The V gene is TRBV7-9, the J gene TRBJ2-1; tentative D call: TRBD2 (6 bases). The CDR3 is 13 amino acids. Germline assignment: CDR1 SEHNR and CDR2 FQNEAQ (reference sequence). The V and J ends lost 11 bases and 4 bases respectively, with 15 bases between them. The CDR3 bases are TGTGCCGTCGACGGGACTGGTTACAATGAGCAGTTCTTC. The encoded protein is CAVDGTGYNEQFF.

V usage is TRBV28 and J usage is TRBJ1-2; tentatively, D is TRBD1 (6 bases). In germline, CDR1 is MDHEN, CDR2 SYDVKM. V was pared by 4 bases and J by 4 bases, with 16 bases between. The CDR3 extends over 15 amino acids. The CDR3 coding sequence is TGTGCCAGCAGTTCGTCAGGGGAGAGGGTCTATGGCTACACCTTC. It yields the protein CASSSSGERVYGYTF.